Listed below are T cell receptor beta chains from one sample, sequenced in a study of blood T cell repertoires in COVID-19. Sequencing used immunoSEQ multiplex PCR; TCRdb keeps in-frame clones, though not all of them. The data show a few hundred thousand clones, around 91% seen once. Specimen: peripheral blood. These receptor sequences come from a woman in her sixties or seventies with COVID-19, enrolled during active disease. Both conserved end residues are part of each CDR3. The D gene is left open where the match is weak. Size is stated for part of the rows, as once, few or many counts, or as a class when the clone is expanded.

TRBJ2-5	NA	NA	TRBV6-5	TGTGCCAGCAGTTACTCGATCGGAGAGACCCAGTACTTC	CASSYSIGETQYF
TRBJ1-1	NA	NA	TRBV9	TGTGCCAGCAGCGTAGGTCCTAAGTTAATGAACACTGAAGCTTTCTTT	CASSVGPKLMNTEAFF
TRBJ2-1	TRBD1	NA	TRBV10-3	TGTGCCATCAGTGAGGACAGGGTATACAATGAGCAGTTCTTC	CAISEDRVYNEQFF
TRBJ2-1	TRBD2	NA	TRBV5-1	TGCGCCAGCAGCCTGAGGACTAGCGGGAGCTCCTACAATGAGCAGTTCTTC	CASSLRTSGSSYNEQFF
TRBJ1-2	TRBD1	NA	TRBV6-5	TGTGCCAGCAGATTAGGACAGGCGGGCTACACCTTC	CASRLGQAGYTF
TRBJ1-5	NA	NA	TRBV18	TGTGCCAGCTCACCTGAGTACGGCAATCAGCCCCAGCATTTT	CASSPEYGNQPQHF
TRBJ2-3	TRBD2	NA	TRBV3-1/TRBV3-2	TGTGCCAGCAGCCCTTCTCTAGCGGGGCTCACAGATACGCAGTATTTT	CASSPSLAGLTDTQYF
TRBJ1-2	NA	NA	TRBV19	TGTGCCAGTAGTATGTTAGGGGCCGGCTACACCTTC	CASSMLGAGYTF
TRBJ1-5	NA	once	TRBV4-1	TGCGCCAGCAGCCCCACCGAAAAAGGGGGGGGGCAGCCCCAGCATTTT	CASSPTEKGGGQPQHF
TRBJ1-5	TRBD1	NA	TRBV19	TGTGCCAGCAAGAGACAGGGTCTAGATCAGCCCCAGCATTTT	CASKRQGLDQPQHF
TRBJ2-2	NA	NA	TRBV21-1	TGTGCCAGCAGCAAAGTTCCTAGCGTGTCCCGGGAGCTGTTTTTT	CASSKVPSVSRELFF
TRBJ2-5	TRBD1	few	TRBV6-5	TGTGCCAGCAGTTCACGGACCGGGACAGGGGGCGAGACCCAGTACTTC	CASSSRTGTGGETQYF
TRBJ1-2	TRBD1	NA	TRBV5-5	TGTGCCAGCAGCTTGTCGCTTAGGACAGGGGGCTTACGCTATGGCTACACCTTC	CASSLSLRTGGLRYGYTF
TRBJ1-2	TRBD1	NA	TRBV5-4	TGTGCCAGCAGCCCCCCGACAGGGTCAAACTATGGCTACACCTTC	CASSPPTGSNYGYTF
TRBJ1-2	TRBD1	NA	TRBV7-2	TGTGCCAGCAGCTCCCGGACAGGGTTCGGTGGCTACACCTTC	CASSSRTGFGGYTF
TRBJ2-5	NA	once	TRBV9	TGTGCCAGCAGCGTAGCGGCAGGGATGGGTCAAGAGACCCAGTACTTC	CASSVAAGMGQETQYF
TRBJ1-2	NA	once	TRBV7-8	TGTGCCAGCAGCCAGGGGAACTATGGCTACACCTTC	CASSQGNYGYTF
TRBJ1-3	NA	NA	TRBV5-6	TGTGCCAGCAGCTTGCAGGGGATCTCTGGAAACACCATATATTTT	CASSLQGISGNTIYF
TRBJ2-7	NA	NA	TRBV7-6	TGTGCCAGCAGCTCTACCCGAGGGGGGGCGGGCGAGCAGTACTTC	CASSSTRGGAGEQYF
TRBJ1-6	NA	NA	TRBV5-4	TGTGCCAGCGGGACTCGGGGGGCTTCTTCTTCACCCCTCCACTTT	CASGTRGASSSPLHF
TRBJ1-2	TRBD1	NA	TRBV27	TGTGCCAGCAGTTTCTCCAGGGGGCTTGGCTACACCTTC	CASSFSRGLGYTF
TRBJ2-5	NA	NA	TRBV3-1/TRBV3-2	TGTGCCAGCAGCCAATCCCTCCCGACAGCTACCCAAGAGACCCAGTACTTC	CASSQSLPTATQETQYF
TRBJ2-1	NA	NA	TRBV7-3	TGTGCCAGCAGCTTAAGCGACAATGAGCAGTTCTTC	CASSLSDNEQFF
TRBJ2-3	TRBD1	NA	TRBV10-1	TGCGCCACAGCCTACTCTCGGACAGGGGGCACAGATACGCAGTATTTT	CATAYSRTGGTDTQYF
TRBJ2-7	NA	NA	TRBV9	TGTGCCAGCAGCGTAATGGCTCCAGGCGAGCAGTACTTC	CASSVMAPGEQYF
TRBJ1-1	NA	NA	TRBV5-6	TGTGCCAGCAGCTTTCTAACTGAAGCTTTCTTT	CASSFLTEAFF
TRBJ1-3	NA	few	TRBV4-3	TGCGCCAGCAGCCAAGAAGAGGATAGGGGGACTGGAAACACCATATATTTT	CASSQEEDRGTGNTIYF
TRBJ1-1	NA	NA	TRBV7-9	TGCGCCAGCAGCTTATCGGGTCTCACAACTGAAGCTTTCTTT	CASSLSGLTTEAFF
TRBJ2-7	NA	once	TRBV3-1/TRBV3-2	TGTGCCAGCAGTACAGGACACTACGAGCAGTACTTC	CASSTGHYEQYF
TRBJ2-1	NA	once	TRBV5-8	TGTGCCACCAGGGTCCTGAGCTCCTACAATGAGCAGTTCTTC	CATRVLSSYNEQFF
TRBJ2-1	NA	NA	TRBV6-4	TGTGCCAGCAGTGACTCGGCGCGGGGTCCCTACAATGAGCAGTTCTTC	CASSDSARGPYNEQFF
TRBJ1-1	NA	NA	TRBV27	TGTGCCACCAACTCCGGGGGAGGGAATCGAGAAGCTTTCTTT	CATNSGGGNREAFF
TRBJ2-3	TRBD2	NA	TRBV18	TGTGCCAGCTCAACGCGGGGGGATCAAGCAGATACGCAGTATTTT	CASSTRGDQADTQYF
TRBJ1-2	NA	few	TRBV11-1	TGTGCCAGCAGCTTAAGGAGGTATGACGGCTACACCTTC	CASSLRRYDGYTF
TRBJ1-5	NA	NA	TRBV3-1/TRBV3-2	TGTGCCAGCAGCCAAGATACGTCAAGGGGCAGGAGGGGCAATCAGCCCCAGCATTTT	CASSQDTSRGRRGNQPQHF
TRBJ1-4	NA	once	TRBV7-9	TGTGCCAGCAGCTTAGCCTGGGGGCGAGGGGAAAAACTGTTTTTT	CASSLAWGRGEKLFF
TRBJ1-2	NA	NA	TRBV5-4	TGTGCCAGCAGCTTCCCAGGGGTCGGCTATGGCTACACCTTC	CASSFPGVGYGYTF
TRBJ2-7	NA	NA	TRBV14	TGTGCCAGCAGCCAAGATCAAGGAGTGCCCTACGAGCAGTACTTC	CASSQDQGVPYEQYF
TRBJ1-2	NA	NA	TRBV6-6	TGTGCCAGCAGTTTCTCAGGGGCCAACTATGGCTACACCTTC	CASSFSGANYGYTF
TRBJ1-2	TRBD1	NA	TRBV19	TGTGCCAGTAGTATCGGGACAGGGGAACTCTATGGCTACACCTTC	CASSIGTGELYGYTF
TRBJ2-7	TRBD2	few	TRBV5-4	TGTGCCAGCAGCAGTACTCTCGGGACTAGCGTTGGGCAGTACTTC	CASSSTLGTSVGQYF
TRBJ1-1	TRBD1	NA	TRBV6-2/TRBV6-3	TGTGCCAGCAGTTACGGTTGGGCAGGGGGCTTGAACACTGAAGCTTTCTTT	CASSYGWAGGLNTEAFF
TRBJ1-5	TRBD1	NA	TRBV13	TGTGCCAGCACGACAGGGGGAAGCAATCAGCCCCAGCATTTT	CASTTGGSNQPQHF
TRBJ2-2	TRBD2	NA	TRBV5-1	TGCGCCAGCAGCTTGGAGGGACTAGCGGGGGGGGCCCCCTCCTACACCGGGGAGCTGTTTTTT	CASSLEGLAGGAPSYTGELFF
TRBJ1-1	NA	once	TRBV25-1	TGTGCCAGCAGGCTAAGCGGGGGGGCTGAAGCTTTCTTT	CASRLSGGAEAFF
TRBJ1-6	NA	once	TRBV6-5	TGTGCCAGCAGTTACACTTCCTCCTATAATTCACCCCTCCACTTT	CASSYTSSYNSPLHF
TRBJ1-1	NA	NA	TRBV6-6	TGTGCCAGCAGTCGCGGGGGGGCGGATGGTATGAACACTGAAGCTTTCTTT	CASSRGGADGMNTEAFF
TRBJ2-1	NA	NA	TRBV10-3	TGTGCCATCAGTAGACTCTCAACCCTCTCCAATGAGCAGTTCTTC	CAISRLSTLSNEQFF
TRBJ1-1	NA	once	TRBV12-3/TRBV12-4	TGTGCCAGCAGTTTCGCGCTGAACACTGAAGCTTTCTTT	CASSFALNTEAFF
TRBJ1-1	TRBD1	NA	TRBV6-5	TGTGCCAGCAGTCCCACGGGACAGACGAACACTGAAGCTTTCTTT	CASSPTGQTNTEAFF
TRBJ2-5	NA	once	TRBV5-1	TGCGCCAGCAGCTTGGAGGACAGCTCTCAAGAGACCCAGTACTTC	CASSLEDSSQETQYF
TRBJ2-1	TRBD2	NA	TRBV3-1/TRBV3-2	TGTGCCAGCAGCCAAGATCCCGGGCGCTTCGGGACTAGTGTGAGCCGGGAGCAGTTCTTC	CASSQDPGRFGTSVSREQFF
TRBJ2-1	TRBD2	NA	TRBV6-5	TGTGCCATGTCGGGACTATACAATGAGCAGTTCTTC	CAMSGLYNEQFF
TRBJ1-4	NA	NA	TRBV5-5	TGTGCCAGCAGCTTGACCCCCGGCGGGACTTGGGGTGAAAAACTGTTTTTT	CASSLTPGGTWGEKLFF
TRBJ2-1	NA	NA	TRBV7-2	TGTGCCAGCAGCTTAGGTTGGGGGGATGGCCTTGACAATGAGCAGTTCTTC	CASSLGWGDGLDNEQFF
TRBJ1-5	TRBD1	NA	TRBV2	TGTGCCAGCAAAGGGGGCCTTAGGTATCAGCCCCAGCATTTT	CASKGGLRYQPQHF
TRBJ1-6	NA	NA	TRBV11-3	TGTGCCAGCAGCTCTCACAGGACAGAGCTTAACTCCTATAATTCACCCCTCCACTTT	CASSSHRTELNSYNSPLHF
TRBJ1-5	NA	once	TRBV5-1	TGCGCCAGCAGCTTGGAAGGGGTTAGCAATCAGCCCCAGCATTTT	CASSLEGVSNQPQHF
TRBJ1-1	NA	NA	TRBV19	TGTGCCACAATCGGAGGAACAGTCCCTTTCTTT	CATIGGTVPFF